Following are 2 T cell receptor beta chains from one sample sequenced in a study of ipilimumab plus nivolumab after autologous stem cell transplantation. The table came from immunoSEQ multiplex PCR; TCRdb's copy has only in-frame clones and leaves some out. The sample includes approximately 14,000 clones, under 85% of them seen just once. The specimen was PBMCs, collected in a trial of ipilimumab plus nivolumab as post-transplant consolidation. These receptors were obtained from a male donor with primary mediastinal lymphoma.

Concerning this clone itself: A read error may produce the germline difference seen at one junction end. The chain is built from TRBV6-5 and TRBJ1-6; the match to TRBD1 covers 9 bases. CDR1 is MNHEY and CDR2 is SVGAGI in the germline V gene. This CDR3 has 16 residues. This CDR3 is CASSSTGGGYGSPLHF. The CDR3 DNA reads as TGTGCCAGCAGTTCGACAGGGGGAGGATACGGATCACCCCTTCACTTT.

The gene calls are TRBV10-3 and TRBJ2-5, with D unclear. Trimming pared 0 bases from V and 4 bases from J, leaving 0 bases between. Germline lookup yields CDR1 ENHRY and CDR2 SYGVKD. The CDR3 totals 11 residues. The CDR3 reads CAISESETQYF. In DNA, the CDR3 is TGTGCCATCAGTGAGTCAGAGACCCAGTACTTC.